This entry concerns a single TCR beta chain. Its cognate antigen has yet to be identified. No base quality values were provided; no much bigger clone lies one nucleotide off. Collaborating institutions collected whole blood in K2EDTA tubes following their own protocols. For TCRbeta analysis, collaborators shipped samples in one of three forms: frozen whole blood, isolated PBMCs, or DNA extracted from either of those sample types. This record belongs to a study of blood T cell repertoires in COVID-19 (dated by TCRdb to the early 2020s). Looking at the study overall: Samples covering the acute and convalescent phases of COVID-19 were provided by collaborators in the United States, Italy and Spain. The material from the prospective study consisted of cDNA or gDNA derived from T cells, B-cell-depleted T cells, or PBMCs. Subjects who had been exposed to COVID-19, were actively infected with it, or had recovered from it provided the deeply sampled blood TCRbeta repertoires that made up the dataset. The repertoires were made available in a free public database intended to serve as a resource for research on the immune response to SARS-CoV-2. Samples came from the ongoing ImmuneRACE study (first 160 participants) plus 1,254 subjects from 6 global collaborators. Nearly every sample came with metadata listing a de-identified subject ID, COVID-19 status, age in years and sex. Where available, HLA class I and class II types were taken from metadata supplied by the sample provider and were not determined by assay-based typing.

Here is what the overall study found, with its caveats: How much clinical and demographic metadata was included differed by source and by participant, and the metadata was provided uncurated.

TCRbeta CDR3 regions were amplified from genomic DNA using the immunoSEQ Assay, a bias-controlled multiplex PCR. The published analysis was carried out like this. The number of nucleated cells in each sample was estimated from the amplification of reference gene primers within the assay. To quantify the absolute abundance of each unique TCRbeta CDR3 rearrangement, sequence reads were collapsed and filtered. For each sample, productive Simpson clonality was calculated as the square root of Simpson's diversity index across productive rearrangements. TCRdb re-hosts the immuneACCESS table, in-frame sequences only. Its copies lack some clones; in the studies checked, an unresolved V gene accounts for under half of them, and the cause for the rest is not known. V and J calls plus clone size are reproduced from that table; the DNA served to infer D and trimming. The sample table contains 150,000 to 200,000 clones; only one count was recorded for approximately 85% of them. The ten biggest clones cover roughly 8.2% of the sample.

The specimen was peripheral blood. The receptor comes from a woman aged 60-70 years with acute or convalescent COVID-19.

The DNA sequence is given as TGCAGCGTGGATGGGACTACAAAAGAGACCCAGTACTTC. It encodes CSVDGTTKETQYF. The chain was built from TRBV29-1 and TRBJ2-5; a stretch of 7 junction bases matches TRBD2. Trimming takes 6 bases off V and 3 bases off J; junction bases not matched to a gene: 7. Taken from cysteine to phenylalanine, the CDR3 has 13 residues. The read is trimmed to its CDR3 DNA, 39 bases read in frame from base 1. The germline V gene encodes CDR1 SQVTM and CDR2 ANQGSEA.